The next 4 T cell receptor beta chains were all read from a single sample in a study of metastatic and nonmetastatic thyroid tumors. Using MiXCR, TCRdb re-called clones from the PCR reads. The repertoire consists of about 14,000 clones, with approximately 32% occurring once and the leading ten covering under 30%. Among the patients, none had received any treatment before thyroid surgery. Sequences were obtained from tumor tissue. The receptors come from a female donor with papillary thyroid cancer or a benign thyroid nodule (not recorded which). Some clones in this sample may be carry-over from other donors' samples.

The chain employs TRBV4-3 and TRBJ1-6, with no clear D. V dropped 1 base and J dropped 5 bases, with 9 bases sitting between them. Per germline, CDR1 LGHNA and CDR2 YSLEER. The CDR3 extends over 15 amino acids. In DNA form, the CDR3 reads TGCGCCAGCAGCCAAGGGCAGAAGAATAATTCACCCCTCCACTTT. This codes for CASSQGQKNNSPLHF.

This clone appeared many times. The chain employs TRBV7-9 and TRBJ2-3, with 8 bases identical to TRBD1. CDR3 length equals 19 residues. Unmatched junction bases numbered 19, after V lost 5 bases and J lost 3 bases. Per germline, CDR1 SEHNR and CDR2 FQNEAQ (reference sequence). The CDR3 region has the DNA TGTGCCAGCAGCACTAACCCTGACAGGGGAAGCTTTGGGACAGATACGCAGTATTTT. Translation gives CASSTNPDRGSFGTDTQYF. Full variable domain (outside the CDR3, taken from reference TRBV7-9 and TRBJ2-3): DTGVSQNPRHKITKRGQNVTFRCDPISEHNRLYWYRQTLGQGPEFLTYFQNEAQLEKSRLLSDRFSAERPKGSFSTLEIQRTEQGDSAMYLCASSTNPDRGSFGTDTQYFGPGTRLTVL.

This clone occurred many times. This may be a read error: a much more frequent sequence differs by one nucleotide. The chain recombines TRBV18 with TRBJ1-1; D not certain. The CDR3 extends over 15 amino acids. Per the germline V gene, CDR1 is KGHSH and CDR2 is LQKENI. The CDR3 region is CASSPTTKMNTKAFF. CDR3 bases: TGTGCCAGCTCACCGACGACGAAGATGAACACTAAAGCTTTCTTT.

This clone has more than one count but fewer than ten. The gene calls are TRBV18 and TRBJ1-6, with D hard to call. There are 13 residues in the CDR3. The V end was cut by 6 bases, the J end by 7 bases, with 10 bases between. Germline V gene lookup returns CDR1 KGHSH and CDR2 LQKENI. The DNA for the CDR3 is TGTGCCAGCTCTACAGAGGGAAATTCACCCCTCCACTTT. Protein sequence: CASSTEGNSPLHF.